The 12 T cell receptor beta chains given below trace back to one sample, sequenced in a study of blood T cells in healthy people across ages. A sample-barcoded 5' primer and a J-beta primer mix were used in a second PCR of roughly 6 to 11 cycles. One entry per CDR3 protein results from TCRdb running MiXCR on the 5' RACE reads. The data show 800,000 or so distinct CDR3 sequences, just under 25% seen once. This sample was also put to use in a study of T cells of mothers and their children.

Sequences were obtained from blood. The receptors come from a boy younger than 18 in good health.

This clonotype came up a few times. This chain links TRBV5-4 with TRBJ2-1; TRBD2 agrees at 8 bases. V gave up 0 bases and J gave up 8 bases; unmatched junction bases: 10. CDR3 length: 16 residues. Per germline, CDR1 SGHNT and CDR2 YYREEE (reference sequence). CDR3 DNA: TGTGCCAGCAGCTTGGCCCGGGCGGGAGGCCAAGATGAGCAGTTCTTC. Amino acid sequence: CASSLARAGGQDEQFF.

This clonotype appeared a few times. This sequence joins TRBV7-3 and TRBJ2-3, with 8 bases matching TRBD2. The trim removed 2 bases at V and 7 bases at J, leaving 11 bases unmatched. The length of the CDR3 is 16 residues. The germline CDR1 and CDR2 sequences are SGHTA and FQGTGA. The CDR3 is CASSLVAGGGMNTQYF. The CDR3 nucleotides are TGTGCCAGCAGCTTAGTTGCGGGGGGAGGTATGAATACGCAGTATTTT.

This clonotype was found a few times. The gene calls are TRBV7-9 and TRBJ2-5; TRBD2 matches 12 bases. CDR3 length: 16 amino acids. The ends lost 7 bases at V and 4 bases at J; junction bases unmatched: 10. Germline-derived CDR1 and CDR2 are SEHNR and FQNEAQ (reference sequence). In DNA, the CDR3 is TGTGCCAGCACCGATCTAGCGGGGGGGAGTTCAGAGACCCAGTACTTC. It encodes CASTDLAGGSSETQYF.

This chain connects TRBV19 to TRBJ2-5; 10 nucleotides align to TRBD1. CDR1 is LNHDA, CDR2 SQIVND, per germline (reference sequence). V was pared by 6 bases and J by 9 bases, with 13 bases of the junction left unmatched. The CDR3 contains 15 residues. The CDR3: CASSLRDRGGRAQYF. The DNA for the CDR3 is TGTGCCAGTAGCCTCCGGGACAGGGGTGGTAGAGCCCAGTACTTC. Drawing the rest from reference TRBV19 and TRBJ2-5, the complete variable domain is DGGITQSPKYLFRKEGQNVTLSCEQNLNHDAMYWYRQDPGQGLRLIYYSQIVNDFQKGDIAEGYSVSREKKESFPLTVTSAQKNPTAFYLCASSLRDRGGRAQYFGPGTRLLVL.

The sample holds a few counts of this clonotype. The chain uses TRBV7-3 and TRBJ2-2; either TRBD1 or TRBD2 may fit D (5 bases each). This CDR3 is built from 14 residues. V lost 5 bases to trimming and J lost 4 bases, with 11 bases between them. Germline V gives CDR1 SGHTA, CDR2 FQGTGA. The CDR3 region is CASSPGRTTGELFF. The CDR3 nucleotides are TGTGCCAGCAGCCCGGGACGGACCACCGGGGAGCTGTTTTTT.

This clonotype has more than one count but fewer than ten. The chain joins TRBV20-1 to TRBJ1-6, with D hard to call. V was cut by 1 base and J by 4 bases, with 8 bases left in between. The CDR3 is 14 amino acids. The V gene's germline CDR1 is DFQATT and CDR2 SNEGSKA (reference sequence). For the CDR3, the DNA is TGCAGTGCTAGAGGGGAGGATTATAATTCACCCCTCCACTTT. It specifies CSARGEDYNSPLHF.

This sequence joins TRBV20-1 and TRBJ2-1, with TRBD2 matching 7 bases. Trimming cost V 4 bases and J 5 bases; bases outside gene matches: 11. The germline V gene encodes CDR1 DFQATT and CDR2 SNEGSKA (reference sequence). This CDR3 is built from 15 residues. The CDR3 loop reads CSAIRRELGDNEQFF. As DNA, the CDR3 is TGCAGTGCTATACGGCGGGAGCTGGGGGACAATGAGCAGTTCTTC.

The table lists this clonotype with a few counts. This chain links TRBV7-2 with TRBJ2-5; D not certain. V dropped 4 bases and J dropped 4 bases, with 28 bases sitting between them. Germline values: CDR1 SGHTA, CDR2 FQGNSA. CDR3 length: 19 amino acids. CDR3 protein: CASSSPAIEGRPRGETQYF. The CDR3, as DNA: TGTGCCAGCAGCTCCCCGGCGATTGAAGGACGCCCCCGCGGAGAGACCCAGTACTTC.

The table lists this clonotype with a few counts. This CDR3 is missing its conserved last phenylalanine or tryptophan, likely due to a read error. The CDR3: CATSGRDINEQFL. The CDR3 DNA follows: TGTGCCACCAGCGGACGGGACATCAATGAGCAGTTCCTC. The rearrangement uses TRBV15 and TRBJ2-1; D is perhaps TRBD1 (6 bases). V lost 5 bases and J 6 bases, leaving 11 bases between the germline ends. This CDR3 has 13 residues. CDR1 LNHNV and CDR2 YYDKDF come from the germline V gene (reference sequence).

The DNA of the CDR3 is TGTGCCAGCGGGTTAGCGGGGTTGGACGAGCAGTACTTC. Translating it yields CASGLAGLDEQYF. The rearrangement joins TRBV27 to TRBJ2-7; 8 bases match TRBD2. From germline, CDR1 is MNHEY and CDR2 SMNVEV (reference sequence). This CDR3 has 13 amino acids. V was clipped by 8 bases and J by 5 bases; unmatched bases: 8.

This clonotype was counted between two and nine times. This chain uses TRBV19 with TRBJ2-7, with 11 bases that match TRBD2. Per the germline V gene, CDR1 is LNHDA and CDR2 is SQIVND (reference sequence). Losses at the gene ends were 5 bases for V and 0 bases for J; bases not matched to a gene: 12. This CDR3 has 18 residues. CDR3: CASSASGRSAASSYEQYF. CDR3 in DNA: TGTGCCAGTAGTGCTAGCGGGAGGTCGGCTGCCAGCTCCTACGAGCAGTACTTC.

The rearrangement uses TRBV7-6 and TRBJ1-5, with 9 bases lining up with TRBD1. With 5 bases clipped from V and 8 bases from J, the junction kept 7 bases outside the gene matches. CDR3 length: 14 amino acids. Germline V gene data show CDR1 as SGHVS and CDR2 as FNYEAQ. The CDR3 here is CASSPGQGIEPQHF. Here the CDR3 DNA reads TGTGCCAGCAGCCCCGGACAGGGGATCGAGCCCCAGCATTTT.